This TCR beta chain appears in the sequencing data of a study of Ad26.COV2.S vaccination and SARS-CoV-2 variants. Study findings and constraints: Assessments of TCR breadth and depth may have underestimated the total T cell responses.

This CDR3 region has 15 residues. Germline CDR1 reads LGHNA; CDR2 reads YSLEER. Trimming pared 4 bases from V and 3 bases from J, leaving 13 bases between. The assay was immunoSEQ multiplex PCR, and TCRdb's table has in-frame clones only and misses some. The sample has 300,000 to 400,000 clones, 92% seen once. The table lists this clone with a count of one. Antigen unknown. This sequence was found in a human donor who had recovered from COVID-19. Here the sequenced sample was peripheral blood, taken after recovery from COVID-19. The chain carries TRBV4-3 and TRBJ2-1; possible D gene TRBD2, 5 bases. CDR3 amino acids: CASSLDSEHYNEQFF. DNA for the CDR3: TGCGCCAGCAGCCTAGATAGCGAGCACTACAATGAGCAGTTCTTC.